This TCR beta chain was captured in a study of T-cell memory formation after mild COVID-19. This clonotype was seen a few times. TCRdb itself ran the 5' RACE reads through MiXCR, one entry per CDR3 protein. The table has approximately 180,000 distinct CDR3 sequences, 16% seen once. This TCR was recovered from an adult woman who had mild COVID-19 (a few samples of this study predate the infection). Cell type and time point are not known. Source material: PBMCs or a T cell subset sorted from them (not recorded which).

The CDR3 protein is CAIRDSSYNEQFF. For the CDR3, the DNA is TGTGCCATCAGGGACAGCTCCTACAATGAGCAGTTCTTC. The rearrangement uses TRBV2 and TRBJ2-1, with 7 bases identical to TRBD1. Per germline, CDR1 SNHLY and CDR2 FYNNEI. After removal of 10 bases from V and 0 bases from J, the junction contained 3 bases not matched to a gene. CDR3 size: 13 residues.